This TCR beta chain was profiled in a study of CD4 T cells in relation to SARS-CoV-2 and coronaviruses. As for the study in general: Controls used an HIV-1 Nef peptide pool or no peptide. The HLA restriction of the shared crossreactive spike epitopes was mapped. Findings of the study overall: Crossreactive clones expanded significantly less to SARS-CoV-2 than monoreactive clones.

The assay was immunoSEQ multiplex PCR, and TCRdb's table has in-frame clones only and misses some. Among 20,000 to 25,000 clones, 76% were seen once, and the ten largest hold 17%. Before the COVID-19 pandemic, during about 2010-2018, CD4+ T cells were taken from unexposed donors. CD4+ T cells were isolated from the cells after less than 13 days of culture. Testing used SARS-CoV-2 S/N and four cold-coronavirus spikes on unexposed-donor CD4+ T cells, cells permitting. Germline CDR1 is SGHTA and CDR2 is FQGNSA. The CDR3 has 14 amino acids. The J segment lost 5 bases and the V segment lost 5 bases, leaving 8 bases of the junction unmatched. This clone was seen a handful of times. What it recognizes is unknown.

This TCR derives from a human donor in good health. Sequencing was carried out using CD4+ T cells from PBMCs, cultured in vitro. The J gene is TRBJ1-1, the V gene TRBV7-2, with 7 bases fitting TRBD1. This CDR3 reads CASSLKTGRTEAFF. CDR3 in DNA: TGTGCCAGCAGCCTGAAGACAGGGAGAACTGAAGCTTTCTTT.